This TCR beta chain was obtained from a study of blood T cell repertoires in COVID-19. On the study more broadly: Samples taken during acute and convalescent COVID-19 were collected in the United States, Italy and Spain.

Participant-given clinical history determined each cohort assignment. The CDR3 length is 15 residues. CDR1 is LGHNA and CDR2 is YSLEER in the germline V gene. V lost 0 bases, J lost 4 bases, and 10 bases lay in between. Some clones are missing from TCRdb's copy, which holds only in-frame ones; the method was immunoSEQ multiplex PCR. The data show around 200,000 clones, 80% seen once. Sequencing was done on a sample of PBMCs or T cells enriched from blood (not recorded which). V and J are TRBV4-3 and TRBJ2-1; a possible D gene is TRBD1 (6 bases). This clonotype originated in a woman in her thirties or forties with acute COVID-19. CDR3 sequence reads: CASSQESDRYNEQFF. The CDR3 bases are TGCGCCAGCAGCCAAGAGTCGGACAGATACAATGAGCAGTTCTTC.